This TCR beta chain was captured by sequencing in a study of OX40 agonist ivuxolimab in advanced cancers. This clone was counted between two and nine times. Profiling relied on immunoSEQ multiplex PCR, and the TCRdb table lists in-frame clones only, not all of them. Here the sample spans tens of thousands of clones, 70% to 90% being singletons. The germline V gene encodes CDR1 MNHNS and CDR2 SASEGT. There are 13 residues in the CDR3. Trimming cost V 2 bases and J 4 bases, with 9 bases left between them. This specimen consisted of CD4+ or CD8+ T cells sorted from blood, obtained in a trial of the OX40 agonist ivuxolimab. J is TRBJ2-7 and V is TRBV6-1, with TRBD1 as a possible D gene (6 bases). This TCR derives from an adult with an advanced solid tumor such as melanoma, head and neck, liver or kidney cancer. The DNA for the CDR3 is TGTGCCAGCAGTGAACAGGGGTGGTACGAGCAGTACTTC. Protein: CASSEQGWYEQYF.